These T cell receptor beta chains were read from a single sample in a study of blood T cell repertoires in COVID-19. Clones were read by immunoSEQ multiplex PCR, and TCRdb kept only the in-frame ones, dropping some. Of more than 200,000 clones in the sample, around 80% were seen once. The sequencing input was PBMCs or T cells enriched from blood (not recorded which). All receptors come from a man under 40 with acute COVID-19. Each CDR3 is given with its conserved first and last residue. The order of the fields is V gene, D gene, J gene, clone size, CDR3 DNA, CDR3 protein. The D gene is left open where the match is weak. Clone sizes are given selectively: once, few, many, or a class where the clone is expanded.

v_gene: TRBV19
d_gene: NA
j_gene: TRBJ1-1
abundance: NA
CDR3nt: TGTGCCAGTAGTCCCAGGGTTGCGGGGGACACTGAAGCTTTCTTT
CDR3aa: CASSPRVAGDTEAFF

v_gene: TRBV30
d_gene: NA
j_gene: TRBJ1-2
abundance: NA
CDR3nt: TGTGCCTGGAGAGTGACACGTAACTATGGCTACACCTTC
CDR3aa: CAWRVTRNYGYTF

v_gene: TRBV3-1/TRBV3-2
d_gene: NA
j_gene: TRBJ2-1
abundance: NA
CDR3nt: TGTGCCAGCAGCCAAGTGGTGGGGAGCTCCTACAATGAGCAGTTCTTC
CDR3aa: CASSQVVGSSYNEQFF

v_gene: TRBV19
d_gene: NA
j_gene: TRBJ2-6
abundance: NA
CDR3nt: TGTGCCAGTATGCGGCACTCTGGGGCCAACGTCCTGACTTTC
CDR3aa: CASMRHSGANVLTF

v_gene: TRBV10-3
d_gene: TRBD1
j_gene: TRBJ2-2
abundance: NA
CDR3nt: TGTGCCATCAGTGAGTCGACAGGGGCGAACACCGGGGAGCTGTTTTTT
CDR3aa: CAISESTGANTGELFF

v_gene: TRBV28
d_gene: NA
j_gene: TRBJ2-1
abundance: NA
CDR3nt: TGTGCCATCTCATTCCGGGGGAGCTCCTACAATGAGCAGTTCTTC
CDR3aa: CAISFRGSSYNEQFF

v_gene: TRBV24-1
d_gene: TRBD1
j_gene: TRBJ2-7
abundance: few
CDR3nt: TGTGCCACCAGCGAGGGAGGGACAGGGTCCGAGCAGTACTTC
CDR3aa: CATSEGGTGSEQYF

v_gene: TRBV28
d_gene: TRBD1
j_gene: TRBJ1-2
abundance: NA
CDR3nt: TGTGCCATCGGGGCTGGGGACAGGGGTCCTGGCTACACCTTC
CDR3aa: CAIGAGDRGPGYTF

v_gene: TRBV6-1
d_gene: NA
j_gene: TRBJ2-6
abundance: NA
CDR3nt: TGTGCCAGCAGTGAAAGGGGATCCGGGGCCAACGTCCTGACTTTC
CDR3aa: CASSERGSGANVLTF

v_gene: TRBV6-5
d_gene: TRBD1
j_gene: TRBJ1-2
abundance: NA
CDR3nt: TGTGCCAGCAGTTACTCAGGCAGGGGGCTTTATGGCTACACCTTC
CDR3aa: CASSYSGRGLYGYTF

v_gene: TRBV27
d_gene: NA
j_gene: TRBJ1-1
abundance: NA
CDR3nt: TGTGCCAGCAGTACCAGGCTACAGAACACTGAAGCTTTCTTT
CDR3aa: CASSTRLQNTEAFF

v_gene: TRBV10-3
d_gene: NA
j_gene: TRBJ1-2
abundance: NA
CDR3nt: TGTGCCATCAGTGAGTCGAAGGGTAGGGGCCCTAACTATGGCTACACCTTC
CDR3aa: CAISESKGRGPNYGYTF

v_gene: TRBV2
d_gene: NA
j_gene: TRBJ1-3
abundance: NA
CDR3nt: TGTGCCAGCAGTGCGGTCAGGGTCGCTGGAAACACCATATATTTT
CDR3aa: CASSAVRVAGNTIYF

v_gene: TRBV27
d_gene: NA
j_gene: TRBJ1-5
abundance: few
CDR3nt: TGTGCCAGCAGCTCCACAAGGGAGGTGGGCAATCAGCCCCAGCATTTT
CDR3aa: CASSSTREVGNQPQHF

v_gene: TRBV7-9
d_gene: NA
j_gene: TRBJ1-2
abundance: NA
CDR3nt: TGTGCCAGCAGCCCAACACAGGGAAACTATGGCTACACCTTC
CDR3aa: CASSPTQGNYGYTF

v_gene: TRBV9
d_gene: NA
j_gene: TRBJ1-1
abundance: NA
CDR3nt: TGTGCCAGCAGCGTAGACGGGATATTCACTGAAGCTTTCTTT
CDR3aa: CASSVDGIFTEAFF

v_gene: TRBV5-1
d_gene: NA
j_gene: TRBJ1-1
abundance: NA
CDR3nt: TGCGCCAGCAGCTCGTACCGCAGGGGGAACACTGAAGCTTTCTTT
CDR3aa: CASSSYRRGNTEAFF

v_gene: TRBV10-3
d_gene: TRBD2
j_gene: TRBJ2-7
abundance: NA
CDR3nt: TGTGCCTCAGAGGGAGGACTAGGGACCTACGAGCAGTACTTC
CDR3aa: CASEGGLGTYEQYF

v_gene: TRBV5-6
d_gene: TRBD1
j_gene: TRBJ1-6
abundance: NA
CDR3nt: TGTGCCAGCAGCAATCGGGGGACAGTGAATTCACCCCTCCACTTT
CDR3aa: CASSNRGTVNSPLHF

v_gene: TRBV7-2
d_gene: NA
j_gene: TRBJ1-5
abundance: NA
CDR3nt: TGTGCCAGCAGCCCACGGCAGGGCAATCAGCCCCAGCATTTT
CDR3aa: CASSPRQGNQPQHF

v_gene: TRBV15
d_gene: NA
j_gene: TRBJ2-7
abundance: NA
CDR3nt: TGTGCCACCGGCCTTCAGGGGCTTCCCTACGAGCAGTACTTC
CDR3aa: CATGLQGLPYEQYF

v_gene: TRBV11-2
d_gene: NA
j_gene: TRBJ1-6
abundance: few
CDR3nt: TGTGCCAGCAGCTTAGGAGCGGGCACCTATAATTCACCCCTCCACTTT
CDR3aa: CASSLGAGTYNSPLHF

v_gene: TRBV5-4
d_gene: NA
j_gene: TRBJ1-1
abundance: few
CDR3nt: TGTGCCAGCAGCAAAAGTAGCCTGAACACTGAAGCTTTCTTT
CDR3aa: CASSKSSLNTEAFF

v_gene: TRBV5-1
d_gene: TRBD1
j_gene: TRBJ1-1
abundance: few
CDR3nt: TGCGCCAGCAGCGCCAATACAGGGGGCACTGAAGCTTTCTTT
CDR3aa: CASSANTGGTEAFF

v_gene: TRBV5-1
d_gene: NA
j_gene: TRBJ2-2
abundance: NA
CDR3nt: TGCGCCAGCAATACAATGAACACCGGGGAGCTGTTTTTT
CDR3aa: CASNTMNTGELFF

v_gene: TRBV5-1
d_gene: TRBD1
j_gene: TRBJ1-3
abundance: NA
CDR3nt: TGCGCCAGCAGCTTACAACAGGGGAATGGAAACACCATATATTTT
CDR3aa: CASSLQQGNGNTIYF

v_gene: TRBV6-1
d_gene: NA
j_gene: TRBJ2-5
abundance: NA
CDR3nt: TGTGCCAGCAGTGAATCTGGACAGTCCTGGACCCAGTACTTC
CDR3aa: CASSESGQSWTQYF

v_gene: TRBV29-1
d_gene: NA
j_gene: TRBJ1-1
abundance: NA
CDR3nt: TGCAGCGCAGCCGAGAACACTGAAGCTTTCTTT
CDR3aa: CSAAENTEAFF

v_gene: TRBV15
d_gene: TRBD1
j_gene: TRBJ2-7
abundance: NA
CDR3nt: TGTGCCACCAGCATCTCCGGGACAGGCTTCTACGAGCAGTACTTC
CDR3aa: CATSISGTGFYEQYF

v_gene: TRBV5-1
d_gene: TRBD1
j_gene: TRBJ1-2
abundance: few
CDR3nt: TGCGCCAGCAACGTAGGGACAGGGACTAACTATGGCTACACCTTC
CDR3aa: CASNVGTGTNYGYTF

v_gene: TRBV4-1
d_gene: TRBD2
j_gene: TRBJ2-7
abundance: many
CDR3nt: TGCGCCAGCAGCCTAGACGGGGGGGCTAAAGTCTACGAGCAGTACTTC
CDR3aa: CASSLDGGAKVYEQYF

v_gene: TRBV19
d_gene: NA
j_gene: TRBJ2-7
abundance: NA
CDR3nt: TGTGCCAGTAGTTCGTACAGGGCTACCTACGAGCAGTACTTC
CDR3aa: CASSSYRATYEQYF

v_gene: TRBV19
d_gene: TRBD1
j_gene: TRBJ1-6
abundance: NA
CDR3nt: TGTGCCAGTAGTATGCTAACAGGGGTTTCACCCCTCCACTTT
CDR3aa: CASSMLTGVSPLHF

v_gene: TRBV5-1
d_gene: TRBD1
j_gene: TRBJ1-4
abundance: few
CDR3nt: TGCGCCAGCAGCGGAGGGACAGCGACGAATGAAAAACTGTTTTTT
CDR3aa: CASSGGTATNEKLFF

v_gene: TRBV19
d_gene: NA
j_gene: TRBJ1-2
abundance: NA
CDR3nt: TGTGCCAGTAGTGCGGACAGCCCAGCTAACTATGGCTACACCTTC
CDR3aa: CASSADSPANYGYTF

v_gene: TRBV19
d_gene: NA
j_gene: TRBJ2-1
abundance: NA
CDR3nt: TGTGCCAGTAGTATGGCCCTTTACAATGAGCAGTTCTTC
CDR3aa: CASSMALYNEQFF

v_gene: TRBV6-5
d_gene: TRBD1
j_gene: TRBJ1-2
abundance: NA
CDR3nt: TGTGCCAGCAGTTACCCATCCGGGACAGGGAACTATGGCTACACCTTC
CDR3aa: CASSYPSGTGNYGYTF